The sequence of this T cell receptor beta chain was determined in a study of beta chain features in type 1 diabetes. About the research overall: All of the samples together had around 110,000,000 sorted cells examined.

Points from the study as a whole: The study found moderately but significantly shorter TCRB CDR3s in all four CD4+ subsets of Type 1 diabetes patients.

Sequencing targeted expressed TCRB transcripts, as all isolated RNA had been reverse transcribed. The table came from immunoSEQ multiplex PCR; TCRdb's copy has only in-frame clones and leaves some out. Of about 150,000 clones listed, 40% to 55% were seen once; the top ten hold around 0.42%. Per germline, CDR1 KGHSH and CDR2 LQKENI. The J segment lost 6 bases and the V segment lost 2 bases, leaving 12 bases of the junction unmatched. The CDR3 consists of 17 residues. This clone appeared a few times. Its cognate antigen is unknown. The receptor was isolated from a man aged 18 to 35 in good health. The specimen sequenced was Tregs from blood. The chain employs TRBV18 and TRBJ1-5; 8 bases fit TRBD1. CDR3 region: CASSPTAQGVIGQPQHF. In nucleotides, the CDR3 is TGTGCCAGCTCACCAACGGCACAGGGGGTAATAGGTCAGCCCCAGCATTTT.